Detailed here is one T cell receptor (beta chain). What it binds is unknown. Germline loops: CDR1 SGHNT, CDR2 YYREEE (reference sequence). The CDR3 is 13 amino acids. The germline V and J ends were trimmed by 2 bases and 3 bases, with 8 bases remaining between them. This PCR relied on a set of 60 Vbeta primers and 13 Jbeta primers. Libraries were prepared by immunoSEQ multiplex PCR; TCRdb keeps only in-frame clonotypes and omits some of them. The table records over 50,000 clones, about four fifths of them present only once. The data belong to a study of cytomegalovirus exposure and HLA in healthy donors. The study, taken as a whole, reports: Associated with cytomegalovirus, according to the listing, were some 180 TCR beta chains.

This TCR came from a man aged 40-49 years in good health and CMV-seronegative. The sequenced sample consisted of PBMCs. The genes are TRBV5-4 and TRBJ1-2, with a tentative D call TRBD1 (5 bases). The CDR3 sequence is CASSFEQDYGYTF. Written as DNA, the CDR3 is TGTGCCAGCAGCTTTGAACAGGACTATGGCTACACCTTC.